This T cell receptor (beta chain) was documented in a study of cytomegalovirus exposure and HLA in healthy donors (dated by TCRdb to 2016 to 2017). With regard to the full study: A later analysis indicated that the 110 or so validation repertoires were generated on the platform also employed for the 650 to 850 repertoires of the first cohort. The study aimed to test whether cataloging public T cell receptors could reveal signatures of past pathogen exposure. Besides the first cohort of 550 to 750 subjects, a separate validation cohort made up of roughly 130 different subjects was used. High-throughput TCR immunosequencing, statistical association of individual TCRs with disease status, and machine learning were combined to predict cytomegalovirus infection status. Overall results and qualifications from the work: In a later analysis, TCRs clustered in the first cohort were found to also tend to co-occur in the roughly 120 validation repertoires, with 94% of cluster scores above 0. The study listed approximately 150 TCR beta chains as associated with cytomegalovirus. Three of the identified cytomegalovirus-associated TCR beta chains were confirmed in vitro to be specific for cytomegalovirus antigens. The classifier was reported to diagnose cytomegalovirus status with high specificity and sensitivity in both the original cohort and the validation cohort. Most TCR sequences were seen in very few donors, while some public TCRs were found in many individuals. According to the authors, the approach could potentially be generalized to other disease states and immunological phenotypes. All 120 or so repertoires were used to score co-occurrence in the validation cohort in a later analysis, because that analysis had no HLA typing for the cohort.

This clone was observed once. Its binding antigen is unknown. Per-nucleotide qualities are absent, and no much larger clonotype sits a single base away. Libraries came from the immunoSEQ multiplex PCR assay. Processing in the source paper ran as follows. A statistical classification framework was developed to diagnose cytomegalovirus status using the catalog of TCR beta chain sequences. TCRdb re-hosts the immuneACCESS table, in-frame sequences only. Its copies lack some clones; in the studies checked, an unresolved V gene accounts for under half of them, and the cause for the rest is not known. That table is the source of V, J and clone size, and D and trimming were worked out from the DNA. A total of 90,000 to 130,000 clones appear in this sample, roughly 87% of them only once. Clones ranked in the top ten supply around 2% of the sample. The donors were included in the validation cohort of 130 or so subjects, a group kept apart from the approximately 670-subject first cohort.

Sequences SEHNR (CDR1) and FQNEAQ (CDR2) are obtained from the germline V gene (reference sequence). V has 5 bases trimmed and J has 8 bases trimmed; junction bases matching no gene number 5. The CDR3 runs 15 residues from the cysteine to the phenylalanine. The read is trimmed to its CDR3 DNA, 45 bases read in frame from base 1. This chain is built from TRBV7-9 and TRBJ2-1, and 14 junctional nucleotides match TRBD2. Specimen: PBMCs. The clonotype was recovered from a woman under 30 in good health and CMV-seronegative. The DNA is TGTGCCAGCAGCCCGGGACTAGCGGGAGAAGATGAGCAGTTCTTC. The resulting protein is CASSPGLAGEDEQFF.